The source of this T cell receptor beta chain is a study of T cells after yellow fever vaccination. General study findings and limits: Post-booster reappearance was seen for most primary-vaccination clones (roughly 97% CD4, around 88% CD8).

V lost 0 bases to trimming and J lost 7 bases, with 14 bases between them. Germline V lookup: CDR1 SGHRS, CDR2 YFSETQ. This CDR3 is 15 amino acids long. This clonotype was counted many times. What it binds is not known. TCRdb called the 5' RACE reads again in MiXCR, with one record for every CDR3 protein. The sample has around 250,000 distinct CDR3 sequences, around 7% seen once. This clonotype was obtained from a man aged 25 to 40 who received the YFV17D yellow fever vaccine. The sample was CD4+ T cells sorted from PBMCs, taken 15 days after the yellow fever booster vaccination. The chain links TRBV5-1 to TRBJ2-1; TRBD2 might be the D (6 bases). CDR3 coding DNA: TGCGCCAGCAGCTTGGAGGGAGGTAGTCCTAATGAGCAGTTCTTC. Amino acids: CASSLEGGSPNEQFF.